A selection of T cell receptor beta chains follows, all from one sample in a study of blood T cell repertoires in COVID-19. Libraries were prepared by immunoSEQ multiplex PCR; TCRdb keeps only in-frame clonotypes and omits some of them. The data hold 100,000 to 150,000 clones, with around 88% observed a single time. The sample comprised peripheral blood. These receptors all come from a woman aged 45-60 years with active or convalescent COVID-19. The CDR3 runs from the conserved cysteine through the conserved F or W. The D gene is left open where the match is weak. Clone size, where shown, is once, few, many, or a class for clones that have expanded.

CDR3: CASSRSTESGNTIYF; DNA: TGTGCCAGCAGCCGATCCACAGAGTCTGGAAACACCATATATTTT; J: TRBJ1-3; D: -; size: -; V: TRBV5-6
CDR3: CASSQAGGTDTQYF; DNA: TGTGCCAGCAGCCAGGCAGGGGGCACAGATACGCAGTATTTT; J: TRBJ2-3; D: -; size: -; V: TRBV3-1/TRBV3-2
CDR3: CASSFYRAQLTGELFF; DNA: TGTGCCAGCAGCTTTTACAGGGCCCAGTTAACCGGGGAGCTGTTTTTT; J: TRBJ2-2; D: -; size: -; V: TRBV5-6
CDR3: CAIRESSGQGGTEAFF; DNA: TGTGCCATCAGAGAGTCCTCGGGACAGGGGGGCACTGAAGCTTTCTTT; J: TRBJ1-1; D: TRBD1; size: -; V: TRBV10-3
CDR3: CASSPTGYGYTF; DNA: TGTGCCAGCAGCCCAACGGGATATGGCTACACCTTC; J: TRBJ1-2; D: -; size: -; V: TRBV7-3
CDR3: CAISLTGVNTEAFF; DNA: TGTGCCATCAGCTTAACGGGGGTGAACACTGAAGCTTTCTTT; J: TRBJ1-1; D: -; size: -; V: TRBV10-3
CDR3: CASSQRFGTTYEQYF; DNA: TGCGCCAGCAGCCAAAGATTTGGGACTACCTACGAGCAGTACTTC; J: TRBJ2-7; D: TRBD2; size: once; V: TRBV4-1
CDR3: CATSRGEREISYEQYF; DNA: TGTGCCACCAGCAGAGGCGAGCGCGAAATCTCCTACGAGCAGTACTTC; J: TRBJ2-7; D: -; size: -; V: TRBV15
CDR3: CAWSWAYEQYF; DNA: TGTGCCTGGAGCTGGGCGTACGAGCAGTACTTC; J: TRBJ2-7; D: -; size: -; V: TRBV30
CDR3: CASSLNYGYTF; DNA: TGTGCCAGCAGCTTAAACTATGGCTACACCTTC; J: TRBJ1-2; D: -; size: once; V: TRBV2
CDR3: CASSYVPSGGFNEQFF; DNA: TGTGCCAGCAGTTACGTTCCGAGCGGGGGGTTCAATGAGCAGTTCTTC; J: TRBJ2-1; D: TRBD2; size: once; V: TRBV6-5
CDR3: CASSVEGGMGTDEQFF; DNA: TGTGCCAGCAGCGTAGAAGGAGGGATGGGAACGGATGAGCAGTTCTTC; J: TRBJ2-1; D: -; size: -; V: TRBV9
CDR3: CAWSEGLAGGKDTQYF; DNA: TGTGCCTGGAGTGAGGGACTAGCGGGAGGAAAAGATACGCAGTATTTT; J: TRBJ2-3; D: TRBD2; size: -; V: TRBV30
CDR3: CASSLKVDSYTEAFF; DNA: TGTGCCAGCAGCTTAAAGGTCGACAGCTACACTGAAGCTTTCTTT; J: TRBJ1-1; D: -; size: -; V: TRBV7-9
CDR3: CASCPTGGMNTEAFF; DNA: TGTGCCAGCTGTCCCACAGGGGGAATGAACACTGAAGCTTTCTTT; J: TRBJ1-1; D: TRBD1; size: -; V: TRBV6-5
CDR3: CASSPQGQGVEGYTF; DNA: TGTGCCAGCTCACCACAGGGACAGGGGGTTGAAGGCTACACCTTC; J: TRBJ1-2; D: TRBD1; size: -; V: TRBV18
CDR3: CAIRPQGANYGYTF; DNA: TGTGCCATCAGACCACAGGGGGCTAACTATGGCTACACCTTC; J: TRBJ1-2; D: TRBD1; size: -; V: TRBV10-3
CDR3: CASSLWLAGVGNEQFF; DNA: TGTGCCAGCAGTTTATGGCTAGCGGGAGTTGGGAATGAGCAGTTCTTC; J: TRBJ2-1; D: TRBD2; size: -; V: TRBV27
CDR3: CASSSGNEQFF; DNA: TGTGCCAGCAGTTCCGGTAATGAGCAGTTCTTC; J: TRBJ2-1; D: -; size: -; V: TRBV6-5
CDR3: CASSHESSYNSPLHF; DNA: TGTGCCAGCAGTCACGAGAGCTCCTATAATTCACCCCTCCACTTT; J: TRBJ1-6; D: -; size: -; V: TRBV28
CDR3: CASSPNGRGSGYTF; DNA: TGTGCCAGCAGCCCTAACGGGCGGGGAAGTGGCTACACCTTC; J: TRBJ1-2; D: -; size: few; V: TRBV4-2
CDR3: CASSFGPPNAEAFF; DNA: TGTGCCAGCAGTTTTGGGCCGCCGAACGCTGAAGCTTTCTTT; J: TRBJ1-1; D: -; size: -; V: TRBV28
CDR3: CASRTGGRAREQYF; DNA: TGTGCCAGCCGAACTGGCGGGAGGGCCCGCGAGCAGTACTTC; J: TRBJ2-7; D: TRBD2; size: -; V: TRBV28
CDR3: CASSLLGRTNEQFF; DNA: TGTGCCAGCAGTTTGTTGGGGCGGACCAATGAGCAGTTCTTC; J: TRBJ2-1; D: -; size: -; V: TRBV28
CDR3: CASSLGDSYNEQFF; DNA: TGTGCCAGCAGCCTCGGGGACTCCTACAATGAGCAGTTCTTC; J: TRBJ2-1; D: -; size: -; V: TRBV11-2
CDR3: CASSLGGDTTYNEQFF; DNA: TGTGCCAGCAGCTTGGGAGGGGACACTACCTACAATGAGCAGTTCTTC; J: TRBJ2-1; D: -; size: -; V: TRBV5-4
CDR3: CANKGQERESLTDTQYF; DNA: TGTGCCAACAAGGGACAAGAAAGGGAATCCCTCACAGATACGCAGTATTTT; J: TRBJ2-3; D: -; size: -; V: TRBV18
CDR3: CASSEARGSYNEQFF; DNA: TGTGCCAGCAGTGAAGCGCGAGGCTCCTACAATGAGCAGTTCTTC; J: TRBJ2-1; D: -; size: -; V: TRBV6-1
CDR3: CASQGSYGYTF; DNA: TGTGCCAGCCAGGGGAGCTATGGCTACACCTTC; J: TRBJ1-2; D: -; size: -; V: TRBV28
CDR3: CASSQTGNSPLHF; DNA: TGTGCCAGCTCACAAACGGGGAATTCACCCCTCCACTTT; J: TRBJ1-6; D: -; size: -; V: TRBV28
CDR3: CASSLTRLDTQYF; DNA: TGTGCCAGCAGCTTAACCCGACTTGATACGCAGTATTTT; J: TRBJ2-3; D: -; size: -; V: TRBV7-3
CDR3: CASSLYQETQYF; DNA: TGTGCCAGCAGTCTCTACCAAGAGACCCAGTACTTC; J: TRBJ2-5; D: -; size: -; V: TRBV27
CDR3: CASSPLYQNPGNQPQHF; DNA: TGTGCCAGCAGTCCACTCTACCAAAACCCGGGCAATCAGCCCCAGCATTTT; J: TRBJ1-5; D: -; size: few; V: TRBV27
CDR3: CASSYYGTGVYGELFF; DNA: TGTGCCAGCAGTTACTACGGGACAGGGGTGTACGGGGAGCTGTTTTTT; J: TRBJ2-2; D: TRBD1; size: -; V: TRBV6-5
CDR3: CASSQGTGSSDTQYF; DNA: TGCGCCAGCAGCCAGGGCACCGGGAGTTCAGATACGCAGTATTTT; J: TRBJ2-3; D: -; size: few; V: TRBV4-3
CDR3: CASSLRGSLIEQYF; DNA: TGTGCCAGCAGTTTGCGCGGGAGCTTGATCGAGCAGTACTTC; J: TRBJ2-7; D: TRBD2; size: -; V: TRBV28
CDR3: CASSFRLAGGHEQFF; DNA: TGTGCCAGCAGTTTTCGGCTAGCGGGAGGGCATGAGCAGTTCTTC; J: TRBJ2-1; D: TRBD2; size: -; V: TRBV28
CDR3: CASRPVTGMANEKLFF; DNA: TGCGCCAGCAGACCAGTGACAGGGATGGCTAATGAAAAACTGTTTTTT; J: TRBJ1-4; D: TRBD1; size: -; V: TRBV5-1
CDR3: CASREDRLTYEQYF; DNA: TGTGCCAGCAGGGAAGACAGGCTAACCTACGAGCAGTACTTC; J: TRBJ2-7; D: -; size: -; V: TRBV2
CDR3: CASSKWGRGTYEQYF; DNA: -; J: TRBJ2-7; D: -; size: -; V: TRBV21-1
CDR3: CAWGAASNQPQHF; DNA: TGTGCCTGGGGGGCGGCTAGCAATCAGCCCCAGCATTTT; J: TRBJ1-5; D: -; size: -; V: TRBV30
CDR3: CASSLGSFRSEAFF; DNA: TGCGCCAGCAGCTTGGGGTCATTTAGATCTGAAGCTTTCTTT; J: TRBJ1-1; D: -; size: -; V: TRBV5-1
CDR3: CASRPGPGGGQPQHF; DNA: TGTGCCAGCAGGCCCGGTCCGGGGGGCGGTCAGCCCCAGCATTTT; J: TRBJ1-5; D: -; size: -; V: TRBV28
CDR3: CASSPLDRGNQPQHF; DNA: TGTGCCAGCAGTCCCCTGGACAGGGGCAATCAGCCCCAGCATTTT; J: TRBJ1-5; D: TRBD1; size: -; V: TRBV6-2/TRBV6-3
CDR3: CASSTSGHLGDLYTF; DNA: TGTGCCAGCAGCACATCAGGGCACCTAGGCGATTTGTACACCTTC; J: TRBJ1-2; D: -; size: -; V: TRBV5-4
CDR3: CASSPPGGGGADTQYF; DNA: TGTGCCAGCAGCCCACCCGGCGGGGGAGGGGCAGATACGCAGTATTTT; J: TRBJ2-3; D: TRBD2; size: -; V: TRBV11-2
CDR3: CASSPTENNEKLFF; DNA: TGTGCCAGCAGTCCGACAGAGAATAATGAAAAACTGTTTTTT; J: TRBJ1-4; D: -; size: -; V: TRBV28
CDR3: CASSQENSGRTYEQYF; DNA: TGCGCCAGCAGCCAAGAAAACAGCGGGAGAACCTACGAGCAGTACTTC; J: TRBJ2-7; D: TRBD2; size: -; V: TRBV4-3
CDR3: CAWSPSGGGITYEQYF; DNA: TGTGCCTGGAGCCCGAGCGGGGGGGGGATAACCTACGAGCAGTACTTC; J: TRBJ2-7; D: TRBD2; size: -; V: TRBV30
CDR3: CASSPLPGLKFF; DNA: TGTGCCAGCAGCCCCCTCCCGGGACTTAAGTTCTTC; J: TRBJ2-1; D: -; size: -; V: TRBV7-9
CDR3: CASSPAGVIRQYF; DNA: TGTGCCAGCAGCCCCGCCGGGGTGATCCGGCAGTACTTC; J: TRBJ2-7; D: -; size: -; V: TRBV7-2